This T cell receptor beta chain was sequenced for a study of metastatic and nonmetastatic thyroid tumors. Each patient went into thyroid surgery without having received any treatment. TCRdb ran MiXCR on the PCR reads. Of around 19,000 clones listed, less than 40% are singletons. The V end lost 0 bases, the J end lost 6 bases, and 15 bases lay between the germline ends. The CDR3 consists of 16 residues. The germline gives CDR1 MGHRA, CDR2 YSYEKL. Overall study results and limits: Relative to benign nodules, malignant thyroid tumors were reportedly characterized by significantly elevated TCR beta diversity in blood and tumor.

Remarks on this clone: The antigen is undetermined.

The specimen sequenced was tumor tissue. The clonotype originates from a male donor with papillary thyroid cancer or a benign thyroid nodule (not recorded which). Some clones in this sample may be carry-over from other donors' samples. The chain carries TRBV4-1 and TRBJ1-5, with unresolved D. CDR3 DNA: TGCGCCAGCAGCCAAGATCCGGGATTGAGCTTTCAGCCCCAGCATTTT. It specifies CASSQDPGLSFQPQHF.